One and the same sample provided the 6 T cell receptor beta chains below, sequenced in a study of technical replicates of blood from a handful of donors (dated by TCRdb to about 2017). The library relied on the immunoSEQ multiplex PCR assay. The immuneACCESS repertoire file appears here via TCRdb, limited to in-frame rearrangements. These files lack a portion of the clones; in checked studies, under half of the deficit traces to unresolved V genes, and the cause of the others is not known. For this sample the table gives about 70,000 clones, of which approximately 94% were detected only once. The ten most abundant clones make up 0.3% to 0.5% of the sample. The sample comprised T cells isolated from PBMCs. Receptors originate from a human donor in good health.

The chain recombines TRBV29-1 with TRBJ2-3; 7 nucleotides align to TRBD2. This CDR3 comprises 13 residues. V gave up 1 base and J gave up 6 bases; unmatched junction bases: 4. Germline V gene data show CDR1 as SQVTM and CDR2 as ANQGSEA. The CDR3 region is CSVEGPGGDTQYF. The CDR3 DNA reads as TGCAGCGTTGAAGGGCCCGGGGGGGATACGCAGTATTTT.

Regarding this clone: At one boundary the junction diverges from the germline segment, which might be a read error. The chain is built from TRBV7-6 and TRBJ2-1; 9 bases line up with TRBD2. Germline CDR1 reads SGHVS; CDR2 reads FNYEAQ. This CDR3 comprises 13 residues. The CDR3 DNA reads as TGTGCCAGCAGTTTAGCGGGAGACGGTGAGCAGTTCTTC. Protein sequence: CASSLAGDGEQFF.

Here the CDR3 DNA reads TGTGCCAGCTCACCCCGGGACAGAGCTACCGGGGAGCTGTTTTTT. This codes for CASSPRDRATGELFF. The chain couples TRBV18 to TRBJ2-2; 7 bases agree with TRBD1. J lost 5 bases, V lost 3 bases, and 6 bases had no gene match. Per germline, CDR1 KGHSH and CDR2 LQKENI. This CDR3 has 15 amino acids.

The chain has TRBV30 and TRBJ2-7; TRBD2 might be the D (6 bases). The CDR3 is 15 amino acids. Germline assignment: CDR1 GTSNPN and CDR2 SVGIG (reference sequence). The V and J ends lost 1 base and 4 bases respectively, with 17 bases between them. The CDR3, as DNA: TGTGCCTGGAGTGCCGGAGGGACTTTTCAATACGAGCAGTACTTC. It translates to CAWSAGGTFQYEQYF.

The chain has TRBV4-1 and TRBJ2-5, with 11 bases that match TRBD2. Trimming cost V 2 bases and J 2 bases; bases outside gene matches: 13. CDR3 length equals 19 residues. Germline loops: CDR1 MGHRA, CDR2 YSYEKL. This CDR3 is CASSQRLRTLAGVQETQYF. DNA of the CDR3: TGCGCCAGCAGCCAACGTTTACGAACACTAGCGGGAGTGCAAGAGACCCAGTACTTC.

The table lists this clone with a count of one. The chain carries TRBV5-4 and TRBJ1-1, with 7 positions matching TRBD1. V was clipped by 4 bases and J by 0 bases; unmatched bases: 3. The germline V gene has CDR1 SGHNT and CDR2 YYREEE (reference sequence). There are 14 residues in the CDR3. The CDR3: CASSAGTVNTEAFF. CDR3 nucleotides: TGTGCCAGCAGCGCGGGGACAGTGAACACTGAAGCTTTCTTT.